This record looks at one TCR beta chain sequence and its context. Its antigen remains unidentified. The ends were cut back, 4 bases at V and 6 bases at J, with 9 bases in the middle. The CDR3 loop spans 13 amino acids. Germline V gene lookup returns CDR1 SNHLY and CDR2 FYNNEI. These data belong to a study of cytomegalovirus exposure and HLA in healthy donors. Study-level points and caveats: Within a later analysis, the majority of CMV-associated TCR beta chains appeared HLA-restricted.

A multiplex PCR was run with 60 Vbeta primers and 13 Jbeta primers. Profiling relied on immunoSEQ multiplex PCR, and the TCRdb table lists in-frame clones only, not all of them. The sample has more than 150,000 clones; 84% are singletons. Sequenced sample: PBMCs. The chain combines TRBV2 with TRBJ1-4; D remains unclear. The origin of this receptor is a boy aged 5-17 years in good health and CMV-seronegative. CDR3 sequence reads: CASSGREDEKLFF. The CDR3 DNA sequence: TGTGCCAGCAGTGGTAGGGAGGATGAAAAACTGTTTTTT.